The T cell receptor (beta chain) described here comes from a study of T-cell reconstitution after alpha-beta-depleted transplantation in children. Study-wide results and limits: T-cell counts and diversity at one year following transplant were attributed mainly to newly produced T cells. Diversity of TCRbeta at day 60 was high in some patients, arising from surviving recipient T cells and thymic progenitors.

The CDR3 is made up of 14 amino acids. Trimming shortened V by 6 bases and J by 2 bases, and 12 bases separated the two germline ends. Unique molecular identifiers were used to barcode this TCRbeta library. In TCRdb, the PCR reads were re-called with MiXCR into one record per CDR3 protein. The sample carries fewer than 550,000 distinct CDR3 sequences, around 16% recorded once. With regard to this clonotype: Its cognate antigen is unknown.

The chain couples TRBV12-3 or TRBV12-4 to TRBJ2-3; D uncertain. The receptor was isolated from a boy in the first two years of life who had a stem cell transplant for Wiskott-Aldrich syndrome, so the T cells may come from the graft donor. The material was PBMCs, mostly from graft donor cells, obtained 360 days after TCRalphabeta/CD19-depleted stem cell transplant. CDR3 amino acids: CASSYDPSTDTQYF. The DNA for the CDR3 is TGTGCCAGCAGCTACGACCCATCCACAGATACGCAGTATTTT.